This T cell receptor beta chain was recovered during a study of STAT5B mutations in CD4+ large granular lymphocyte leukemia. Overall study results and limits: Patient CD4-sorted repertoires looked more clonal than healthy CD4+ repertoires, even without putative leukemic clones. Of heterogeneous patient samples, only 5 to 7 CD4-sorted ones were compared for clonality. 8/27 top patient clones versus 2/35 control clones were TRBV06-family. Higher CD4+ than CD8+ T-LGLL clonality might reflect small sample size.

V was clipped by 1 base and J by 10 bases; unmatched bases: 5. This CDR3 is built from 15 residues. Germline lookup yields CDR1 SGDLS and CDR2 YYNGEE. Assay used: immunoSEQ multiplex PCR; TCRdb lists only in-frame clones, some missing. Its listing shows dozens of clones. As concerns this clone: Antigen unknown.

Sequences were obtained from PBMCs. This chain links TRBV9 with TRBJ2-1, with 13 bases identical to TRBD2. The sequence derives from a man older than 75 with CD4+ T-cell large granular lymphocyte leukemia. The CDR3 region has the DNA TGTGCCAGCAGCGTAACTAGCGGGAGGGCCGGGGAGCAGTTCTTC. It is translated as CASSVTSGRAGEQFF.